Given below is one T cell receptor beta chain in context. Its antigen is undetermined. PRAID combined immunodeficiency and autoinflammation. Here immunoSEQ multiplex PCR was the method, and the copy in TCRdb shows in-frame clones only, minus some. The sample records about 68,000 clones, around 90% being singletons. This specimen belongs to a study of stem cell transplantation in POMP-related autoinflammatory disease. Study-wide context: Hypothesis: faulty thymoproteasomes impair CD8+ T-cell selection, skewing TRB repertoires. After transplant, neutrophils and platelets showed 100% graft donor chimerism through one year.

General study findings and limits: Unique TRB V-J gene pairings were limited in number in patients with PRAID.

Sequencing was performed on CD4+ T cells from PBMCs, taken after stem cell transplantation. The TCR was taken from a human patient with POMP-related autoinflammation and immune dysregulation (PRAID). Some of these T cells may belong to the graft donor.

The CDR3 loop reads CASSFGTSVYNEQFF. In DNA form, the CDR3 reads TGCGCCAGCAGCTTCGGGACTAGCGTATACAATGAGCAGTTCTTC. The V gene is TRBV5-1, the J gene TRBJ2-1; TRBD2 matches at 10 bases. V was clipped by 2 bases and J by 4 bases; unmatched bases: 3. CDR3 size: 15 residues. Germline-derived CDR1 and CDR2 are SGHRS and YFSETQ.